Shown below are 29 T cell receptor beta chains from a single sample sequenced in a study of Ad26.COV2.S vaccination and SARS-CoV-2 variants. Measured with immunoSEQ multiplex PCR; TCRdb has only the in-frame clones, and not every one. Here the sample spans approximately 400,000 clones, roughly 94% being singletons. The material was peripheral blood, obtained after recovery from COVID-19. The origin of the receptors is a human donor who had recovered from COVID-19.

The rearrangement links TRBV19 to TRBJ1-2; D is unresolved. V was trimmed by 7 bases and J by 7 bases, leaving 7 bases between them. Germline V gene data show CDR1 as LNHDA and CDR2 as SQIVND (reference sequence). The CDR3 has 10 amino acids. In DNA form, the CDR3 reads TGTGCCAGTAAGGGTGTTGGCTACACCTTC. Translating gives CASKGVGYTF.

V usage is TRBV27 and J usage is TRBJ2-1; the match to TRBD2 covers 13 bases. Germline CDR1 MNHEY, CDR2 SMNVEV (reference sequence). The CDR3 is 16 amino acids. The junction had 3 bases not matched to a gene; V was cut back by 5 bases and J by 2 bases. DNA for the CDR3: TGTGCCAGCAGTCCAACTAGCGGGGGGGCCTACAATGAGCAGTTCTTC. Its protein is CASSPTSGGAYNEQFF.

The chain recombines TRBV3-1 (or the pseudogene TRBV3-2) with TRBJ2-2, with 10 bases fitting TRBD2. With 0 bases clipped from V and 7 bases from J, the junction kept 14 bases outside the gene matches. Germline values: CDR1 LGHDT, CDR2 YNNKEL (reference sequence). CDR3 length equals 19 residues. The CDR3 is CASSQDWSSGGPKDGELFF. The CDR3 region has the DNA TGTGCCAGCAGCCAAGATTGGAGTAGCGGGGGGCCTAAGGACGGGGAGCTGTTTTTT.

This clone was seen only once. The chain combines TRBV7-6 with TRBJ2-6, with D perhaps matching TRBD2 (6 bases). Looked up from germline, CDR1 is SGHVS and CDR2 is FNYEAQ. CDR3 size: 18 residues. V was trimmed by 5 bases and J by 0 bases, leaving 17 bases between them. CDR3 protein: CASSPRPGESSGANVLTF. In DNA form, the CDR3 reads TGTGCCAGCAGCCCAAGACCGGGGGAGAGCTCTGGGGCCAACGTCCTGACTTTC.

V usage is TRBV7-2 and J usage is TRBJ1-5, with D possibly matching TRBD1 (5 bases). Germline V gives CDR1 SGHTA, CDR2 FQGNSA. Trimming removed 0 bases at V and 1 base at J, with 10 bases between. The CDR3 contains 16 residues. The CDR3 sequence: CASSLAAGGSNQPQHF. The CDR3 DNA is TGTGCCAGCAGCTTAGCAGCGGGGGGGAGCAATCAGCCCCAGCATTTT.

The chain employs TRBV19 and TRBJ1-2, with a possible D match to TRBD1 (5 bases). Germline V gene lookup returns CDR1 LNHDA and CDR2 SQIVND (reference sequence). CDR3 size: 15 residues. The V gene lost 5 bases and the J gene lost 1 base, with 14 bases spanning the gap. The CDR3 loop reads CASSDRTPVNYGYTF. CDR3 nucleotide sequence: TGTGCCAGTAGTGATCGGACACCCGTTAACTATGGCTACACCTTC.

In regard to this clone: The sample holds other DNA sequences that translate to the same CDR3. The J gene is TRBJ1-1, the V gene TRBV12-3 or TRBV12-4; unclear D gene. The CDR3 has 13 residues. V dropped 2 bases and J dropped 3 bases, with 7 bases sitting between them. In nucleotides, the CDR3 is TGTGCCAGCAGTTTAATTGGAGACACTGAAGCTTTCTTT. Protein product: CASSLIGDTEAFF.

CDR3: CASSEAGQRYGYTF. The CDR3, as DNA: TGTGCCAGCAGTGAAGCCGGACAGCGCTATGGCTACACCTTC. V is TRBV2 and J is TRBJ1-2; possible D gene TRBD1, 6 bases. The V end lost 0 bases, the J end lost 4 bases, and 9 bases lay between the germline ends. This CDR3 has 14 amino acids. Germline values: CDR1 SNHLY, CDR2 FYNNEI. The full variable domain, with the rest looked up from reference TRBV2 and TRBJ1-2, is EPEVTQTPSHQVTQMGQEVILRCVPISNHLYFYWYRQILGQKVEFLVSFYNNEISEKSEIFDDQFSVERPDGSNFTLKIRSTKLEDSAMYFCASSEAGQRYGYTFGSGTRLTVV.

V gene TRBV4-2 combines with J gene TRBJ2-1; no clear D. CDR1 and CDR2 (germline): LGHNA, YNFKEQ. V lost 4 bases and J 6 bases, leaving 7 bases between the germline ends. The CDR3 is 12 amino acids. Here the CDR3 DNA reads TGTGCCAGCAGCCTCTTGGTCAATGAGCAGTTCTTC. This codes for CASSLLVNEQFF.

The chain employs TRBV9 and TRBJ2-1; no firm D call. The CDR3 runs to 12 residues. V lost 0 bases and J lost 7, with 5 bases in between. Germline V gives CDR1 SGDLS, CDR2 YYNGEE. The CDR3 region is CASSVEGNEQFF. CDR3 in DNA: TGTGCCAGCAGCGTAGAAGGGAATGAGCAGTTCTTC.

CDR3: CASSQEPTGPLPGNTIYF. In DNA, the CDR3 is TGCGCCAGCAGCCAAGAACCGACAGGGCCCCTACCTGGAAACACCATATATTTT. The J gene is TRBJ1-3, the V gene TRBV4-1; 7 bases match TRBD1. The germline gives CDR1 MGHRA, CDR2 YSYEKL. The CDR3 runs 18 residues. With V trimmed by 0 bases and J by 2 bases, 10 bases remained unmatched.

V usage is TRBV3-1 (or the pseudogene TRBV3-2) and J usage is TRBJ1-3; D is undetermined. The CDR3 runs 13 residues. Germline V CDR1 and CDR2: LGHDT, YNNKEL (reference sequence). Deletions cut 0 bases from V and 15 bases from J, with 15 bases between. CDR3 in DNA: TGTGCCAGCAGCCAAGATCTTAACCAGTCCCCATATTTT. Translating it yields CASSQDLNQSPYF.

The rearrangement uses TRBV7-9 and TRBJ2-7; D possibly uses TRBD1 or TRBD2 (5 bases each). The V end lost 4 bases, the J end lost 1 base, and 14 bases lay between the germline ends. Per the germline V gene, CDR1 is SEHNR and CDR2 is FQNEAQ (reference sequence). The CDR3 contains 15 residues. CDR3 protein: CASSSGARTSYEQYF. The CDR3 nucleotides read TGTGCCAGCAGCTCCGGGGCTCGGACTTCCTACGAGCAGTACTTC.

The rearrangement uses TRBV5-1 and TRBJ2-3; D may correspond to TRBD1 or TRBD2 (5 bases each). Between the trimmed V and J ends, which lost 4 bases and 5 bases, there was a span of 11 bases. The CDR3 loop spans 13 amino acids. Germline loops: CDR1 SGHRS, CDR2 YFSETQ. The CDR3 loop is CASSTGTEDTQYF. CDR3 sequence (DNA): TGCGCCAGCAGCACCGGGACCGAAGATACGCAGTATTTT.

CDR3 region: CASSRGNNQPQHF. The DNA for the CDR3 is TGTGCCAGCAGTAGAGGTAACAATCAGCCCCAGCATTTT. V is TRBV6-5 and J is TRBJ1-5; no firm D call. V lost 5 bases to trimming and J lost 3 bases, with 8 bases between them. The CDR3 is made up of 13 amino acids. Germline V gene lookup returns CDR1 MNHEY and CDR2 SVGAGI.

This clone has just a few counts. The chain employs TRBV19 and TRBJ1-3; 7 bases agree with TRBD1. CDR1 and CDR2 (germline): LNHDA, SQIVND (reference sequence). The trim removed 10 bases at V and 0 bases at J, leaving 9 bases unmatched. The CDR3 has 15 amino acids. The CDR3 DNA reads TGTGCCACTACCGGGACAGCGATCTCTGGAAACACCATATATTTT. Protein product: CATTGTAISGNTIYF. Based on the CDR3 plus reference TRBV19 and TRBJ1-3, the full variable domain is DGGITQSPKYLFRKEGQNVTLSCEQNLNHDAMYWYRQDPGQGLRLIYYSQIVNDFQKGDIAEGYSVSREKKESFPLTVTSAQKNPTAFYLCATTGTAISGNTIYFGEGSWLTVV.

The chain has TRBV19 and TRBJ1-4; D gene ambiguous. V lost 6 bases, J lost 7 bases, and 12 bases lay in between. Per germline, CDR1 LNHDA and CDR2 SQIVND (reference sequence). The CDR3 totals 13 residues. The CDR3 coding sequence is TGTGCCAGTAGGCTGGTGGGGTCTGAAAAACTGTTTTTT. Its protein product is CASRLVGSEKLFF.

This sequence joins TRBV6-5 and TRBJ1-2, with TRBD1 identical over 7 bases. Trimming removed 6 bases from V and 4 bases from J; junction bases left unmatched: 8. The V gene's germline CDR1 is MNHEY and CDR2 SVGAGI. There are 14 residues in the CDR3. The DNA for the CDR3 is TGTGCCAGCAGAGCCGCGCAGGGGGGCTATGGCTACACCTTC. It is translated as CASRAAQGGYGYTF.

The genes are TRBV2 and TRBJ2-7; no clear D gene. In germline, CDR1 is SNHLY, CDR2 FYNNEI. CDR3 length: 12 amino acids. Trimming shortened V by 3 bases and J by 2 bases, and 5 bases separated the two germline ends. As DNA, the CDR3 is TGTGCCAGCAGTGACAGTACCTACGAGCAGTACTTC. Its translation: CASSDSTYEQYF.

The chain joins TRBV5-1 to TRBJ2-3, with 13 bases matching TRBD2. Germline V gene lookup returns CDR1 SGHRS and CDR2 YFSETQ. V shed 7 bases and J 3 bases; nucleotides not matched to a gene: 5. The CDR3 covers 15 residues. The CDR3 DNA follows: TGCGCCAGCGTACTAGCGGGGGGGCTTACAGATACGCAGTATTTT. Translated: CASVLAGGLTDTQYF.

V usage is TRBV5-4 and J usage is TRBJ2-2, with 8 bases identical to TRBD1. The V segment lost 5 bases and the J segment 4 bases; nucleotides outside the gene matches: 7. This CDR3 spans 15 amino acids. Per germline, CDR1 SGHNT and CDR2 YYREEE (reference sequence). CDR3 sequence: CASSSDRAFTGELFF. For the CDR3, the DNA is TGTGCCAGCAGTTCGGACAGGGCGTTCACCGGGGAGCTGTTTTTT.

V is TRBV6-6 and J is TRBJ2-7; D ambiguous. CDR1 MNHNY and CDR2 SVGAGI come from the germline V gene (reference sequence). The CDR3 is 12 residues long. Trimming shortened V by 6 bases and J by 5 bases, and 11 bases separated the two germline ends. The CDR3 DNA reads TGTGCCAGCAGCTCCCTTGGGAACGAGCAGTACTTC. This gives the protein CASSSLGNEQYF.

Note on this clone: Other nucleotide sequences in the sample specify the same CDR3. The chain uses TRBV6-1 and TRBJ2-7; D gene uncertain. Trimming cost V 1 base and J 4 bases, with 2 bases left between them. From germline, CDR1 is MNHNS and CDR2 SASEGT. The CDR3 is made up of 11 amino acids. This CDR3 is CASSEGYEQYF. CDR3 coding DNA: TGTGCCAGCAGTGAAGGTTACGAGCAGTACTTC.

The rearrangement links TRBV7-8 to TRBJ1-2; TRBD1 matches 8 bases. CDR3 length: 13 residues. Germline V gives CDR1 SGHVS, CDR2 FQNEAQ. Losses at the gene ends were 5 bases for V and 8 bases for J; bases not matched to a gene: 7. CDR3 in amino acids: CASSRTGTLGYTF. The CDR3 DNA reads TGTGCCAGCAGCCGGACAGGGACCCTGGGCTACACCTTC.

The rearrangement uses TRBV2 and TRBJ1-5; TRBD1 is a possible D gene (6 bases). Germline CDR1 and CDR2: SNHLY and FYNNEI. This CDR3 region has 13 residues. V lost 5 bases to trimming and J lost 4 bases, with 9 bases between them. The CDR3 loop is CASSMDSNQPQHF. The CDR3 bases are TGTGCCAGCAGTATGGACAGTAATCAGCCCCAGCATTTT.

This chain joins TRBV29-1 and TRBJ2-1, with 9 bases that match TRBD1. The trim removed 6 bases at V and 9 bases at J, leaving 12 bases unmatched. CDR3 length equals 14 residues. The germline gives CDR1 SQVTM, CDR2 ANQGSEA. The CDR3 coding sequence is TGCAGCGTCCAAAAGCTACAGGGGGCGGGTGAGCAGTTCTTC. Protein product: CSVQKLQGAGEQFF.

The V and J genes are TRBV29-1 and TRBJ1-1; D ambiguous. V gave up 6 bases and J gave up 1 base, with 9 bases separating them. The CDR3 spans 12 residues. Germline values: CDR1 SQVTM, CDR2 ANQGSEA. CDR3 region: CSVKGANTEAFF. In nucleotides, the CDR3 is TGCAGCGTCAAAGGCGCGAACACTGAAGCTTTCTTT.

This chain connects TRBV6-5 to TRBJ2-7, with 7 bases fitting TRBD1. J lost 1 base, V lost 5 bases, and 8 bases had no gene match. The CDR3 contains 15 residues. Germline CDR1 reads MNHEY; CDR2 reads SVGAGI. The CDR3 region is CASSTTGATSYEQYF. CDR3 DNA: TGTGCCAGCAGTACCACAGGGGCTACGTCCTACGAGCAGTACTTC.

The chain is built from TRBV4-2 and TRBJ2-1, with D tentatively TRBD2 (6 bases). The germline V and J ends were trimmed by 4 bases and 7 bases, with 20 bases remaining between them. Per germline, CDR1 LGHNA and CDR2 YNFKEQ. The CDR3 is made up of 16 amino acids. CDR3 residues: CASSPGLNSVSNEQFF. The CDR3 DNA follows: TGTGCCAGCAGCCCCGGACTAAATTCCGTCTCGAATGAGCAGTTCTTC.